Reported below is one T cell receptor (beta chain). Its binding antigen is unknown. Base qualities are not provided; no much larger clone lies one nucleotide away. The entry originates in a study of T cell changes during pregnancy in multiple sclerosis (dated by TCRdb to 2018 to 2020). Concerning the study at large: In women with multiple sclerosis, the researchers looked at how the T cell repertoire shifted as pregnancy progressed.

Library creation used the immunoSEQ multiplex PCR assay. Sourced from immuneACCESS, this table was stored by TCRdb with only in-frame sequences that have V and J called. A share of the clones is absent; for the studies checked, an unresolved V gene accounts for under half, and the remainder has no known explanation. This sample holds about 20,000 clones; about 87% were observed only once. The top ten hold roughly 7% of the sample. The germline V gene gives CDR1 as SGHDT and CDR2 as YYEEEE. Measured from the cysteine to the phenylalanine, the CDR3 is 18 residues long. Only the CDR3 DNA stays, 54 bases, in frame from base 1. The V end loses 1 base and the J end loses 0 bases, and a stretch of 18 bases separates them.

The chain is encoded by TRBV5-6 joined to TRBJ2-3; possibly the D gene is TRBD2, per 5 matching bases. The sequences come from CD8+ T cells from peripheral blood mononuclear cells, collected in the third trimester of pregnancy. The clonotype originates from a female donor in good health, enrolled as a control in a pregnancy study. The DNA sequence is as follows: TGTGCCAGCAGCTTGCCCCCCGGCCGAGGGCTCAGCACAGATACGCAGTATTTT. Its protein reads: CASSLPPGRGLSTDTQYF.